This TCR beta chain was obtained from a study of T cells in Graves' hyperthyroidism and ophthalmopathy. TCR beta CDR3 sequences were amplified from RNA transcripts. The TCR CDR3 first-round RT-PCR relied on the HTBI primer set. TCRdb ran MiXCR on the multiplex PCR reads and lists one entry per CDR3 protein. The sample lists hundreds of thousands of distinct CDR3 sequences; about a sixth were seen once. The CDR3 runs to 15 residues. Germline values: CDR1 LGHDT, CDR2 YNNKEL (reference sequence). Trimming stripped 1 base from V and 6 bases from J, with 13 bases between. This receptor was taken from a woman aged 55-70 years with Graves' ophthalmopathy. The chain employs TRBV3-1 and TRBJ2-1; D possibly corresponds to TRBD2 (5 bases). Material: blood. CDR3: CASSQVTRTSNEQFF. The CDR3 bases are TGTGCCAGCAGCCAAGTAACTAGGACGTCCAATGAGCAGTTCTTC.